This TCR beta chain was recovered during a study of a mutant IDH1 vaccine in newly diagnosed glioma. Some clones are missing from TCRdb's copy, which holds only in-frame ones; the method was immunoSEQ multiplex PCR. The sample holds roughly 62,000 clones; about nine tenths are singletons and the top ten take more than 1.5%. As concerns this clone: Its antigen is currently unknown.

Time point noted: week 11, during vaccination. Vaccination used 300 ug of mutant IDH1 20-mer peptide per dose, with topical imiquimod. The ends were cut back, 0 bases at V and 0 bases at J, with 24 bases in the middle. In germline, CDR1 is LGHNA, CDR2 YSLEER. The CDR3 is 21 residues long. This receptor was taken from a man aged 35 to 55 with glioma. The chain joins TRBV4-3 to TRBJ1-5, with a tentative D call TRBD1 (5 bases). The sample here was PBMCs, taken from a glioma patient whose treatment included an IDH1 peptide vaccine. The CDR3 here is CASSQEWGGGRRVYSNQPQHF. CDR3 DNA sequence: TGCGCCAGCAGCCAAGAGTGGGGGGGAGGCCGTAGGGTTTATAGCAATCAGCCCCAGCATTTT.